This T cell receptor beta chain was identified during a study of shared clonotypes between healthy human individuals. Broader study findings: Specimens sampled were limited to blood, with tissue repertoires likely differing.

Execution of the assay was at deep level. Only in-frame clones appear in the TCRdb table, and some are missing; sequencing was by immunoSEQ multiplex PCR. The sample lists around 510,000 clones; about 80% were seen once. Germline-derived CDR1 and CDR2 are SGHVS and FQNEAQ. This CDR3 is built from 15 residues. Trimming left V 5 bases short and J 10 bases short, with 23 bases between. For this clone: Antigen specificity is unknown.

The origin of this receptor is a woman between 35 and 50 years old in good health. Some clones in this sample may be carry-over from other donors' samples. The chain has TRBV7-8 and TRBJ1-1; weak D call: TRBD1 (6 bases). The sample consisted of PBMCs. CDR3 residues: CASSLRGHPLVGAFF. CDR3 nucleotides: TGTGCCAGCAGCCTTCGGGGACACCCACTCGTCGGAGCTTTCTTT.